The following is a T cell receptor beta chain sequence with its context. The protocol was immunoSEQ multiplex PCR, while the TCRdb copy is restricted to in-frame clones and leaves out a portion. The repertoire consists of 120,000 to 150,000 clones, with 84% occurring once and the leading ten covering more than 1.4%. This record belongs to a study of cytomegalovirus exposure and HLA in healthy donors. This CDR3 is 12 amino acids long. Trimming left V 6 bases short and J 7 bases short, with 12 bases between. The V gene's germline CDR1 is LNHDA and CDR2 SQIVND (reference sequence). What was sequenced was PBMCs. The V call is TRBV19, the J call TRBJ1-2; TRBD1 might be the D (5 bases). This sequence originates from a woman under 40 in good health and CMV-seronegative. CDR3 sequence reads: CASSPGMGGYTF. CDR3 DNA: TGTGCCAGTAGCCCAGGGATGGGTGGCTACACCTTC.